These 17 T cell receptor beta chains came from one sample sequenced in a study of CD8+ T cells in alopecia areata. TCR sequencing used cDNA made by reverse transcription of extracted RNA. The method was immunoSEQ multiplex PCR; TCRdb's version includes in-frame clones alone and lacks a portion of them. The sample holds 90,000 to 130,000 clones, and no clone turns up only once. The sample consisted of lesional skin. All receptors derive from a C3H/HeJ mouse with alopecia areata. As its MHC haplotype, the strain has H2-k.

Turning to this clone: Here the gene names and germline are mouse. The CDR3 extends 4 residues past the end of the read, so its final part is completed from the germline J gene. The rearrangement links TRBV13-3 to TRBJ1-2; D is possibly TRBD1 (5 bases). Germline V gives CDR1 NNHDY, CDR2 SYVADS. The CDR3 consists of 14 residues. V gave up 5 bases and J gave up 3 bases, with 14 bases separating them. CDR3 sequence: CASSSREIDSDYTF. The covered CDR3 bases are TGTGCCAGCAGCTCCAGGGAGATTGACTCC.

This clone was picked up a small number of times. Genes here carry mouse names. The sequenced fragment ends 4 residues before the CDR3 boundary, so the rest is inferred from the germline J gene. V and J are TRBV1 and TRBJ1-4; 9 bases are shared with TRBD1. With V trimmed by 1 base and J by 4 bases, 4 bases remained unmatched. Looked up from germline, CDR1 is NSQYPW and CDR2 is LRSPGD (reference sequence). The CDR3 is made up of 16 amino acids. The sequenced CDR3 bases are TGCACCTGCAGTGCAGTGACAGGGGGGGACAACGAA. Encoded protein: CTCSAVTGGDNE. The full CDR3 reads CTCSAVTGGDNERLFF.

On this clone itself: The genes and germline here are from mouse. The sequenced fragment ends 4 residues before the CDR3 boundary, so the rest is inferred from the germline J gene. The rearrangement joins TRBV13-1 to TRBJ1-2; D ambiguous. The CDR3 extends over 14 amino acids. Germline V gene sequence: CDR1 NSHNY, CDR2 SYGAGN. V lost 0 bases, J lost 3 bases, and 9 bases lay in between. The DNA read from the CDR3 is TGTGCCAGCAGTGATGCACAGAGAGACTCC. Amino acids: CASSDAQRDS. The whole CDR3 region reads CASSDAQRDSDYTF.

Turning to this clone: The germline and genes are mouse ones. Sequencing ends 4 residues short of the CDR3 end; the germline J gene provides the rest. This sequence joins TRBV13-2 and TRBJ2-7, with TRBD2 as a possible D gene (6 bases). The germline V gene encodes CDR1 NNHNN and CDR2 SYGAGS (reference sequence). This CDR3 has 14 amino acids. CDR3 protein: CASGDGPGEYEQYF. The sequenced CDR3 bases are TGTGCCAGCGGTGATGGGCCTGGGGAGTAT.

Turning to this clone: The gene names given are mouse names. CDR3 DNA, as far as it was read: TGTGCCAGCAGTGACCCCGGGACTGGGGGTGCAGAA. As protein: CASSDPGTGGAE. The CDR3, in full, reads CASSDPGTGGAETLYF. This chain joins TRBV13-3 and TRBJ2-3; 10 bases map to TRBD2. Read sequence stops 4 residues before the CDR3 end, and the germline J gene provides the missing end. The CDR3 sequence is 16 residues long. V shed 2 bases and J 1 base; nucleotides not matched to a gene: 4. CDR1 NNHDY and CDR2 SYVADS come from the germline V gene.

This clone was recorded a few times. Gene names follow the mouse nomenclature. Read coverage stops 4 residues before the CDR3 terminus; the germline J gene supplies the remainder. The J gene is TRBJ2-1, the V gene TRBV1; D remains unclear. The germline CDR1 and CDR2 sequences are NSQYPW and LRSPGD (reference sequence). V lost 1 base and J 5 bases, leaving 9 bases between the germline ends. This CDR3 comprises 14 residues. The CDR3 loop is CTCSAVRRDAEQFF. CDR3 DNA, as far as it was read: TGCACCTGCAGTGCAGTCAGGAGGGATGCT.

This clone was recorded at least ten times. Mouse gene names and germline throughout. The identical CDR3 is also encoded by other nucleotide sequences in the sample. The sequenced CDR3 bases are TGTGCCAGCAGTGATCGTCTAGGCTCCTAT. Translation gives CASSDRLGSY. The CDR3, in full, reads CASSDRLGSYEQYF. The chain joins TRBV13-3 to TRBJ2-7; no clear D gene. The CDR3 is cut off 4 residues early in the read; its end comes from the germline J gene. Trimming pared 1 base from V and 0 bases from J, leaving 8 bases between. This CDR3 is 14 amino acids long. Germline lookup yields CDR1 NNHDY and CDR2 SYVADS.

To note about this clone: Mouse names are used for the genes. The sequenced CDR3 bases are TGTGCCAGCAGTGCCAGGGGAAACGAA. It specifies CASSARGNE. The entire CDR3 is CASSARGNERLFF. This rearrangement joins TRBV13-3 to TRBJ1-4; D perhaps matches TRBD1 (6 bases). The read gets to within 4 residues of the CDR3 end, and the germline J gene fills in the rest. Germline CDR1 is NNHDY and CDR2 is SYVADS. This CDR3 is built from 13 residues. Deletions cut 3 bases from V and 5 bases from J, with 8 bases between.

In regard to this clone: Mouse names are used for the genes. The read stops 4 residues short of the end of the CDR3; the missing end is completed from the germline J gene. This chain links TRBV1 with TRBJ2-3; a weak D match, TRBD2 (6 bases). Trimming removed 4 bases from V and 1 base from J, with 9 bases in between. This CDR3 region has 14 residues. From germline, CDR1 is NSQYPW and CDR2 LRSPGD (reference sequence). The DNA read from the CDR3 is TGCACCTGCAGTGGCTGGGGTGGTGCAGAA. Translated, it gives CTCSGWGGAE. The entire CDR3 is CTCSGWGGAETLYF.

With respect to this clone: The germline and genes are mouse ones. The covered CDR3 bases are TGTGCCAGCAGTCCTCGGACAGGGGAAAAC. Encoded protein: CASSPRTGEN. The CDR3, in full, reads CASSPRTGENTLYF. The chain joins TRBV19 to TRBJ2-4; 9 bases are a match to TRBD1. Read data end 4 residues before the CDR3 end; the end is taken from the germline J gene. The CDR3 is 14 amino acids. The germline V gene has CDR1 FNHDT and CDR2 SITEND (reference sequence).

This clone has at least ten counts. Here the gene names and germline are mouse. The read terminates 4 residues before the CDR3 end, so the remaining end is supplied by the germline J gene. The chain couples TRBV13-3 to TRBJ2-7, with 7 bases fitting TRBD1. CDR1 and CDR2 from the germline V gene are NNHDY and SYVADS. CDR3 length: 14 amino acids. Here the CDR3 reads CASSEGDSTYEQYF. The covered CDR3 bases are TGTGCCAGCAGTGAAGGGGACAGTACATAT.

This clone occurred a few times. Here the gene names and germline are mouse. The read terminates 4 residues before the CDR3 end, so the remaining end is supplied by the germline J gene. This chain connects TRBV12-1 to TRBJ2-1; D might be TRBD1 (5 bases). Germline V gene lookup returns CDR1 SGHSN and CDR2 HYEKVE. Trimming removed 0 bases at V and 0 bases at J, with 11 bases between. CDR3 length equals 16 residues. CDR3 DNA, as far as it was read: TGTGCCAGCTCTCTCCCGACAGAAAATAACTATGCT. Its translation: CASSLPTENNYA. The entire CDR3 protein reads CASSLPTENNYAEQFF.

Details on this clone: The gene names given are mouse names. With the read ending 4 residues before the CDR3 end, the germline J gene is used to fill in that end. V is TRBV13-1 and J is TRBJ2-5; possible D gene TRBD2, 5 bases. With 5 bases removed from V and 0 bases from J, the gap between germline ends came to 10 bases. Germline CDR1 is NSHNY and CDR2 is SYGAGN. The CDR3 runs 14 residues. This chain's CDR3 is CASSPWVNQDTQYF. The CDR3 bases that were read are TGTGCCAGCAGCCCCTGGGTTAACCAAGAC.

A note on this clone: Genes and germline come from the mouse. The CDR3 goes on 4 residues after the read ends, and that part is filled in from the germline J gene. The gene calls are TRBV1 and TRBJ2-4; 8 nucleotides line up with TRBD2. Germline V gene sequence: CDR1 NSQYPW, CDR2 LRSPGD (reference sequence). This CDR3 is 14 amino acids long. The DNA read from the CDR3 is TGCACCTGCAGTGGCTGGGGGGAGATAAAC. It translates to CTCSGWGEIN. The whole CDR3 is CTCSGWGEINTLYF.

A word on this clone: Genes here carry mouse names. The read ends 4 residues early relative to the CDR3; the germline J gene fills the gap. The chain combines TRBV1 with TRBJ1-2; 8 nucleotides agree with TRBD1. This CDR3 is built from 13 residues. Germline CDR1 NSQYPW, CDR2 LRSPGD (reference sequence). The sequenced part of the CDR3 DNA is TGCACCTGCAGTGGGACAGGGCGGTCC. It translates to CTCSGTGRS. The CDR3, in full, reads CTCSGTGRSDYTF.

Turning to this clone: Mouse names are used for the genes. The read comes to an end 4 residues before the CDR3 does, leaving the germline J gene to fill in the end. This chain joins TRBV19 and TRBJ1-1; D is possibly TRBD1 (6 bases). CDR1 and CDR2 from the germline V gene are FNHDT and SITEND (reference sequence). The CDR3 loop spans 13 amino acids. Incomplete CDR3 DNA: TGTGCCAGCAGTGCCGGGGGGGCGCGA. Amino acids: CASSAGGAR. Given in full, the CDR3 is CASSAGGAREVFF.

This clone has ten or more counts. The gene names given are mouse names. The CDR3 sequence: CASSDVQGTGNTLYF. CDR3 bases read: TGTGCCAGCAGTGATGTACAGGGGACGGGAAAC. This chain links TRBV13-3 with TRBJ2-4, with 7 bases identical to TRBD1. The CDR3 end is not reached by the read, which stops 4 residues before it; the germline J gene fills it in. CDR1 and CDR2 (germline): NNHDY, SYVADS. The CDR3 runs 15 residues.